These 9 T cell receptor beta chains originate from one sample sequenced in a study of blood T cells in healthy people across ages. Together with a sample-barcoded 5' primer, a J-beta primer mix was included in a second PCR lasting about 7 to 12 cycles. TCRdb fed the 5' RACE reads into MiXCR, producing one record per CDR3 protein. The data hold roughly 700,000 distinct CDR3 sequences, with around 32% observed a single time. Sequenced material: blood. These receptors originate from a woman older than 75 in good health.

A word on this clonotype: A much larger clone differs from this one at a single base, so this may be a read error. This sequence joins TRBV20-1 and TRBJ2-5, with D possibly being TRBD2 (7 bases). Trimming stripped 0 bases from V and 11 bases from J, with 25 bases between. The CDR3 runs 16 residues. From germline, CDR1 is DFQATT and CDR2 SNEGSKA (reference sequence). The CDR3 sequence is CSARDGRGALHNEQYF. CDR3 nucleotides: TGCAGTGCTAGAGATGGACGGGGGGCCCTCCACAATGAGCAGTACTTC.

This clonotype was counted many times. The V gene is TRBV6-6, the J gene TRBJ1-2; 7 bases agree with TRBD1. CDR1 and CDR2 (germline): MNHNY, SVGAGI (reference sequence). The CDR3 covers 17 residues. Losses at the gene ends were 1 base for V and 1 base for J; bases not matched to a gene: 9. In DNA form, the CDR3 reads TGTGCCAGCAGTTACTATAGACCCGGGACAGTTAACTATGGCTACACCTTC. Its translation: CASSYYRPGTVNYGYTF.

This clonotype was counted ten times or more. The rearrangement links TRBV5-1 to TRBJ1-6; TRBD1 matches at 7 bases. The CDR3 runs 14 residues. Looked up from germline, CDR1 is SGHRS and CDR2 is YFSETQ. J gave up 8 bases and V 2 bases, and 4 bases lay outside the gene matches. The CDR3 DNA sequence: TGCGCCAGCAGCTTAACAGGGGCTGATTCACCCCTCCACTTT. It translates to CASSLTGADSPLHF.

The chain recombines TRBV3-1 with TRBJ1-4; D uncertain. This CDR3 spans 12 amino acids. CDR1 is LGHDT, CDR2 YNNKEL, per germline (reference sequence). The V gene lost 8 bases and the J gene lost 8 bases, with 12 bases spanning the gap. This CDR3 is CASGETREKLFF. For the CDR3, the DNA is TGTGCCAGCGGAGAGACGAGGGAAAAACTGTTTTTT.

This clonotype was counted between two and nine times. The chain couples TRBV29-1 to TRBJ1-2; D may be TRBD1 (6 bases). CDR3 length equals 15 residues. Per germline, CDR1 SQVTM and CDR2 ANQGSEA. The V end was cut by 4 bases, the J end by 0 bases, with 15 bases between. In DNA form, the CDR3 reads TGCAGCGTTGTTTTTTCGGGGGGCCCTAACTATGGCTACACCTTC. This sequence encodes CSVVFSGGPNYGYTF.

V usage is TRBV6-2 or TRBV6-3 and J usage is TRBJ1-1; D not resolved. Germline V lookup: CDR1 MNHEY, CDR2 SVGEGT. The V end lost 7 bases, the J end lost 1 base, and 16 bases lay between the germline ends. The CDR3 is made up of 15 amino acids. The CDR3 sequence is CASIGQHPWNTEAFF. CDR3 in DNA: TGTGCCAGCATTGGGCAGCACCCTTGGAACACTGAAGCTTTCTTT.

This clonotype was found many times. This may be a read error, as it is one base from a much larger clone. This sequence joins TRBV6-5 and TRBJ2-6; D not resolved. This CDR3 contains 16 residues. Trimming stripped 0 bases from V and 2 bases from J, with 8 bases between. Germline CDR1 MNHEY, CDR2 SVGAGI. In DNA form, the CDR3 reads TGTGCCAGCAGTTACTCGCCAGGAGCTGGGGCCAACGTCCTGACTTTC. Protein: CASSYSPGAGANVLTF.

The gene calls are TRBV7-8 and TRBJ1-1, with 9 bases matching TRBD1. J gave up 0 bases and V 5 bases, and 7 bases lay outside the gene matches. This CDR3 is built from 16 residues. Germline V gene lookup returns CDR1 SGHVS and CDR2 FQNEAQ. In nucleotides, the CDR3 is TGTGCCAGCAGCCTAACGGGACAGGGAATGAACACTGAAGCTTTCTTT. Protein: CASSLTGQGMNTEAFF.

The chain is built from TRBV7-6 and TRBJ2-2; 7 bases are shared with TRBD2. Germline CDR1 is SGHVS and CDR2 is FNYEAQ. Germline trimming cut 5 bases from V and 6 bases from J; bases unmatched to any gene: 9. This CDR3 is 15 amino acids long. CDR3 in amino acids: CASSPGLGISGELFF. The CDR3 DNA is TGTGCCAGCAGCCCCGGACTAGGTATCTCCGGGGAGCTGTTTTTT.